This T cell receptor (beta chain) was sequenced in a study of blood T cells in healthy people across ages. Study-level findings and limits: No one knew whether donors had CMV, which possibly confounded expanded clonotype changes.

Alongside a J-beta primer mix, a sample-barcoded 5' primer served in a second PCR lasting about 6 to 12 cycles. Each cDNA molecule carried a tag from a template-switch adaptor that contained 12 random nucleotides. Per sample, CDR3-containing paired-end reads numbered at least 2.5 million. In TCRdb, the 5' RACE reads were re-called with MiXCR into one record per CDR3 protein. This table has around 1,000,000 distinct CDR3 sequences, approximately 25% appearing once. Only a few counts were recorded for this clonotype. Antigen unknown. This CDR3 is 18 amino acids long. V lost 5 bases, J lost 4 bases, and 27 bases lay in between. Germline lookup yields CDR1 DFQATT and CDR2 SNEGSKA (reference sequence). These data were also filed under a second study, of T cells of mothers and their children. This second report adds: All extracted RNA went into cDNA synthesis, roughly 1.5 ug per 15 ul.

The chain couples TRBV20-1 to TRBJ1-3; D not resolved. The sequenced material came from blood. The TCR sequence derives from a girl aged 2 to 10 in good health. The CDR3 coding sequence is TGCAGTGCTGTGGCAGGCCCATCCTGGGGTGGCTTAGGAAACACCATATATTTT. Translating it yields CSAVAGPSWGGLGNTIYF.